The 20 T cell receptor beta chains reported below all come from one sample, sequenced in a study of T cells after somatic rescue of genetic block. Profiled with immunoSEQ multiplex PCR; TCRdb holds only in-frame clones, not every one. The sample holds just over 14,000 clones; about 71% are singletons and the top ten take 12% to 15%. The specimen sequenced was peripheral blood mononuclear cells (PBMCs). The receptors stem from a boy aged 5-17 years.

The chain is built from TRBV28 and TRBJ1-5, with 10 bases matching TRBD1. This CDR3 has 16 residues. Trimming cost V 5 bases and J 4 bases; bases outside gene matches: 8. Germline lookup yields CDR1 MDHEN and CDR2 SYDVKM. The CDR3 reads CASSTMGDRGNQPQHF. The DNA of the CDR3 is TGTGCCAGCAGTACTATGGGGGACAGGGGTAATCAGCCCCAGCATTTT.

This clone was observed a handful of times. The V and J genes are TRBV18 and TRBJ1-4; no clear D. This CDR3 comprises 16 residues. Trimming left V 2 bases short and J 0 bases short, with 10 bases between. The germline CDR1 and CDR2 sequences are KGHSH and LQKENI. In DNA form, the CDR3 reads TGTGCCAGCTCACCAGGGGAACGGGCAACTAATGAAAAACTGTTTTTT. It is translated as CASSPGERATNEKLFF.

The CDR3 nucleotides are TGTGCCAGCAGCCGGGGGGCTCAAGAGACCCAGTACTTC. Protein: CASSRGAQETQYF. The chain links TRBV7-3 to TRBJ2-5, with a possible D match to TRBD2 (7 bases). This CDR3 spans 13 amino acids. The germline V gene has CDR1 SGHTA and CDR2 FQGTGA. Trimming removed 5 bases from V and 2 bases from J, with 9 bases in between. The full variable domain, its missing parts supplied by reference TRBV7-3 and TRBJ2-5, is GAGVSQTPSNKVTEKGKYVELRCDPISGHTALYWYRQSLGQGPEFLIYFQGTGAADDSGLPNDRFFAVRPEGSVSTLKIQRTERGDSAVYLCASSRGAQETQYFGPGTRLLVL.

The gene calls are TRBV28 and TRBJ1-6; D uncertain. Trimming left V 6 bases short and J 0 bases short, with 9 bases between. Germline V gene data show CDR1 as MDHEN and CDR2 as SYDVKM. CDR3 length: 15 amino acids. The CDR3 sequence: CASREPSSYNSPLHF. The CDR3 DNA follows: TGTGCCAGCAGGGAACCTAGCTCCTATAATTCACCCCTCCACTTT.

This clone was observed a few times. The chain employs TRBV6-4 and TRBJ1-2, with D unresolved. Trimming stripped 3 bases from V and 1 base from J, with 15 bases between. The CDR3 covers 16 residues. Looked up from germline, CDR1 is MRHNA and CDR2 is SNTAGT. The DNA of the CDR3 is TGTGCCAGCAGTGAAGTCTGGGCAGCTGGTAACTATGGCTACACCTTC. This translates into CASSEVWAAGNYGYTF.

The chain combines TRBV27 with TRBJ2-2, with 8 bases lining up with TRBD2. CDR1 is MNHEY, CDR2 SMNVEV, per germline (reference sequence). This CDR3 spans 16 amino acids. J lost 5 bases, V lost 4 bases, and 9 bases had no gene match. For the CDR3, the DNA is TGTGCCAGCAGTTCTAGCATAGCGGGGAGGACCGGGGAGCTGTTTTTT. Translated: CASSSSIAGRTGELFF.

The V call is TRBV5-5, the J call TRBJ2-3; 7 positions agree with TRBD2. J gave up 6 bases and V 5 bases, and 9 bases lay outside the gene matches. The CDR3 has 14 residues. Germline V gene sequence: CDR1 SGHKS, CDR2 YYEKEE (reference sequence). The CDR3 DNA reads TGTGCCAGCAGGAAACTAGCGAATCGGGATACGCAGTATTTT. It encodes CASRKLANRDTQYF. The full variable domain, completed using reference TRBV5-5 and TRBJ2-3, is DAGVTQSPTHLIKTRGQQVTLRCSPISGHKSVSWYQQVLGQGPQFIFQYYEKEERGRGNFPDRFSARQFPNYSSELNVNALLLGDSALYLCASRKLANRDTQYFGPGTRLTVL.

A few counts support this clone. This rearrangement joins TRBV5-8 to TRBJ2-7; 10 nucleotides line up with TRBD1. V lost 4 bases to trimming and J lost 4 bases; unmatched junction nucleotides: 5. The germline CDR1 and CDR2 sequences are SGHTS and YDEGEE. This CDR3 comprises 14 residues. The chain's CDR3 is CASSLDRGLYEQYF. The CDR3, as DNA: TGTGCCAGCAGCCTCGACAGGGGGCTTTACGAGCAGTACTTC.

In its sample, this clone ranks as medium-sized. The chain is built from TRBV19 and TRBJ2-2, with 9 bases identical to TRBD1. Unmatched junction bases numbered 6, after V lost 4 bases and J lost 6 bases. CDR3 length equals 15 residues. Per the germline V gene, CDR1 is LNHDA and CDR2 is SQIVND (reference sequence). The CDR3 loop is CASSKGTGYAGELFF. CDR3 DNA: TGTGCCAGTAGTAAGGGGACAGGGTACGCCGGGGAGCTGTTTTTT.

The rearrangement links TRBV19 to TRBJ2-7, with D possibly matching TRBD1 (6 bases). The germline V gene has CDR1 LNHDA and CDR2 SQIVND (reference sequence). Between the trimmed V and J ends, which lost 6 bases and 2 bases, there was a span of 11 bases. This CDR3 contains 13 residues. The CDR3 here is CASRGQLPYEQYF. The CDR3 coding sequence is TGTGCCAGTAGAGGACAGTTACCCTACGAGCAGTACTTC.

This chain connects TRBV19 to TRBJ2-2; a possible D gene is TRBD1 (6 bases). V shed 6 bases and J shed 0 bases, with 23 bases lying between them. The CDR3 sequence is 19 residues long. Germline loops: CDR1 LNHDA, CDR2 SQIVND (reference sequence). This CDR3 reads CASRGRGRGQITNTGELFF. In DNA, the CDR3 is TGTGCCAGTAGGGGGCGAGGCAGGGGCCAAATCACGAACACCGGGGAGCTGTTTTTT.

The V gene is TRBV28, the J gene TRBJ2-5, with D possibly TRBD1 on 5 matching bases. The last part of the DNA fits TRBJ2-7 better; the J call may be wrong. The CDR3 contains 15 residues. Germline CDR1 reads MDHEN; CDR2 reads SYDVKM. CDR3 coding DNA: TGTGCCAGCAGTTTTTATAGGGCAGGGTCGGGCGAGCAGTACTTC. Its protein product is CASSFYRAGSGEQYF.

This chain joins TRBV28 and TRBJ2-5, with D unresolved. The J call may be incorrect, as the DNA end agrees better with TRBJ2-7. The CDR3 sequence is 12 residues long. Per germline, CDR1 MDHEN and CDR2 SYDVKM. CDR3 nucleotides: TGTGCCAGCAAGAGCCCCCCCTACGAGCAGTACTTC. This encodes CASKSPPYEQYF.

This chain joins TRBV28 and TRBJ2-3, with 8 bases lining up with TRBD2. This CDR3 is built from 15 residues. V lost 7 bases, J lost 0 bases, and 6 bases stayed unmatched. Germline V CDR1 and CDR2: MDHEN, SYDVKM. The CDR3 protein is CASTLTSESTDTQYF. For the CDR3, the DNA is TGTGCCAGCACACTGACTAGCGAGAGCACAGATACGCAGTATTTT.

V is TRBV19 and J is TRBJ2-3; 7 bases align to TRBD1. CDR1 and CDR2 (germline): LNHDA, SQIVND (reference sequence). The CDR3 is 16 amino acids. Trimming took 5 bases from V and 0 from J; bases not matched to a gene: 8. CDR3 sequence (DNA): TGTGCCAGTAGTGCTAGGACAGGTTCTAGCACAGATACGCAGTATTTT. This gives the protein CASSARTGSSTDTQYF.

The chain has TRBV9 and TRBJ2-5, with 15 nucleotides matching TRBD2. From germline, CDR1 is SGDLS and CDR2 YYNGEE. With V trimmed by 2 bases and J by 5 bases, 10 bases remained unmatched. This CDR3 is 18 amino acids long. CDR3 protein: CASSVLPGLAGGWETQYF. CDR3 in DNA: TGTGCCAGCAGCGTTCTCCCCGGACTAGCGGGGGGGTGGGAGACCCAGTACTTC.

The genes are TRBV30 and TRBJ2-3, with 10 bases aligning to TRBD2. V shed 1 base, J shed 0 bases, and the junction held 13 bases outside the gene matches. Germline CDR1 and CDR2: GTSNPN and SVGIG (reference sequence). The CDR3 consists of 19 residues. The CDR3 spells CAWSGVGPSGGLSTDTQYF. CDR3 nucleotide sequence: TGTGCCTGGAGTGGAGTGGGGCCTAGCGGGGGCCTTAGCACAGATACGCAGTATTTT.

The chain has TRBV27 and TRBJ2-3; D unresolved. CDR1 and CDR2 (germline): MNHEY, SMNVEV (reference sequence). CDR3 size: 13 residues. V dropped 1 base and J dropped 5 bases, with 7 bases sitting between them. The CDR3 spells CASSLLGLDTQYF. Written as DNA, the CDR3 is TGTGCCAGCAGTTTATTGGGGTTAGATACGCAGTATTTT.

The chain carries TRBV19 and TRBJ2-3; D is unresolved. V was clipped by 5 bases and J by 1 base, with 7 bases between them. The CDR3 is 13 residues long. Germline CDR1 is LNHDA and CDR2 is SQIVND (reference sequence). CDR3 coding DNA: TGTGCCAGTAGTTCAGAGGGCACAGATACGCAGTATTTT. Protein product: CASSSEGTDTQYF.

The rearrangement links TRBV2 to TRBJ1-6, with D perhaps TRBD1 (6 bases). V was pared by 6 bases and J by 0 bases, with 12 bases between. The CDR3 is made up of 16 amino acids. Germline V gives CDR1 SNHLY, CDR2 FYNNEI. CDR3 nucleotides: TGTGCCAGCAGGTTCGACAGGAGCTCCTATAATTCACCCCTCCACTTT. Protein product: CASRFDRSSYNSPLHF. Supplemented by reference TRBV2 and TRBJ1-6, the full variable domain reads EPEVTQTPSHQVTQMGQEVILRCVPISNHLYFYWYRQILGQKVEFLVSFYNNEISEKSEIFDDQFSVERPDGSNFTLKIRSTKLEDSAMYFCASRFDRSSYNSPLHFGNGTRLTVT.